This T cell receptor beta chain is drawn from a study of blood T cell repertoires in COVID-19. The data were produced by immunoSEQ multiplex PCR, yet TCRdb's version contains in-frame clones alone and is incomplete. The sample lists roughly 95,000 clones, approximately 78% occurring once. This TCR derives from a man aged 50 or older with active or convalescent COVID-19. The sequencing sample was made of peripheral blood.

The CDR3 DNA follows: TGCGCCAGCAGCCAAGATCTTTGGGGGGAAGGCAATCAGCCCCAGCATTTT. Translation: CASSQDLWGEGNQPQHF. This chain connects TRBV4-1 to TRBJ1-5; a weak D match, TRBD1 (5 bases). Germline values: CDR1 MGHRA, CDR2 YSYEKL. Trimming took off 0 bases at V and 2 bases at J, with 14 bases between the two ends. The CDR3 sequence is 17 residues long.